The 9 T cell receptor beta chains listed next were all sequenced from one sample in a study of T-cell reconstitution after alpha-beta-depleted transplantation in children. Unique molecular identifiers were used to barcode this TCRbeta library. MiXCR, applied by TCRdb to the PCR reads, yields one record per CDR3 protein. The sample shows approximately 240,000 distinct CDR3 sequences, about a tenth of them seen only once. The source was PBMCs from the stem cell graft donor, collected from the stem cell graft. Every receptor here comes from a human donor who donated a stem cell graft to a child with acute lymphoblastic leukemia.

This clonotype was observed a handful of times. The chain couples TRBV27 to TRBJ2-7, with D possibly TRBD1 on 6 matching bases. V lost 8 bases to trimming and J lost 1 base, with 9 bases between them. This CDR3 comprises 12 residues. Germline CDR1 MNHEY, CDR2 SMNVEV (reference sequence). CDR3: CASHGQSYEQYF. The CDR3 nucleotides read TGTGCCAGCCATGGACAGTCCTACGAGCAGTACTTC.

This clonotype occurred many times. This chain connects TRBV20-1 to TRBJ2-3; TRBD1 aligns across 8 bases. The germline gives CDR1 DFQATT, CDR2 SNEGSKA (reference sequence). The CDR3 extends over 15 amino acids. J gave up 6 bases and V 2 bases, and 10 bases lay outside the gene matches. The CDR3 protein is CSARWPAGGRDTQYF. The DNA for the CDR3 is TGCAGTGCTAGATGGCCTGCAGGGGGCAGGGATACGCAGTATTTT.

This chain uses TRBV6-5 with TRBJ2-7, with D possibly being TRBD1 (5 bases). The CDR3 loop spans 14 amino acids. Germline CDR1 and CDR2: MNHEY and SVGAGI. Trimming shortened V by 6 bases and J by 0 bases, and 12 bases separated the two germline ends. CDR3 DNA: TGTGCCAGCAGCTATGGACACCTCTCCTACGAGCAGTACTTC. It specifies CASSYGHLSYEQYF.

The CDR3, as DNA: TGTGCCTGTGAGACAAACAGGGGAGAAAAACTGTTTTTT. Amino acid sequence: CACETNRGEKLFF. V is TRBV30 and J is TRBJ1-4; 7 positions match TRBD1. There are 13 residues in the CDR3. Losses at the gene ends were 6 bases for V and 8 bases for J; bases not matched to a gene: 9. Germline V gene data show CDR1 as GTSNPN and CDR2 as SVGIG (reference sequence).

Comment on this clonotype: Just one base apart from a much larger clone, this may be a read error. For the CDR3, the DNA is TGCAGTCCCAAAACAGGAGTTTTTAGGAACTTC. Translation gives CSPKTGVFRNF. V and J are TRBV20-1 and TRBJ2-7, with a weak D call TRBD1 (5 bases). The germline V gene has CDR1 DFQATT and CDR2 SNEGSKA (reference sequence). The CDR3 sequence is 11 residues long.

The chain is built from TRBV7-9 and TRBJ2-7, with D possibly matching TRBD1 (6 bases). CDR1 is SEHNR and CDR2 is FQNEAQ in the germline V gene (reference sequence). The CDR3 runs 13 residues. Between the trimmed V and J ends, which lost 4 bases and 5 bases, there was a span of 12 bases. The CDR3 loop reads CASSSGSGDEQYF. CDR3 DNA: TGTGCCAGCAGCTCCGGGTCAGGGGACGAGCAGTACTTC. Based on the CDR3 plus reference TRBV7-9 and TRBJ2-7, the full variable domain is DTGVSQNPRHKITKRGQNVTFRCDPISEHNRLYWYRQTLGQGPEFLTYFQNEAQLEKSRLLSDRFSAERPKGSFSTLEIQRTEQGDSAMYLCASSSGSGDEQYFGPGTRLTVT.

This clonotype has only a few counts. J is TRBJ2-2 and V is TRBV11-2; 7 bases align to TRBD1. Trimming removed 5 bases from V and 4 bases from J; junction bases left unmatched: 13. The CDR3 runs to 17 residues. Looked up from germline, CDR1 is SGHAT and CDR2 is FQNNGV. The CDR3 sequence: CASSGGQINYLTGELFF. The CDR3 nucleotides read TGTGCCAGCAGCGGGGGACAGATTAATTACCTCACCGGGGAGCTGTTTTTT. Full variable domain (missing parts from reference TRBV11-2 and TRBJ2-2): EAGVAQSPRYKIIEKRQSVAFWCNPISGHATLYWYQQILGQGPKLLIQFQNNGVVDDSQLPKDRFSAERLKGVDSTLKIQPAKLEDSAVYLCASSGGQINYLTGELFFGEGSRLTVL.

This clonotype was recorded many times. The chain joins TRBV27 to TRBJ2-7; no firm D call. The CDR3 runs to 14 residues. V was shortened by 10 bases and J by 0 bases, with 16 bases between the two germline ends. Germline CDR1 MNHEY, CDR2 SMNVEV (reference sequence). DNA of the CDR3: TGTGCCAACCCCCCGGGCAGTATCTCCTACGAGCAGTACTTC. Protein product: CANPPGSISYEQYF.

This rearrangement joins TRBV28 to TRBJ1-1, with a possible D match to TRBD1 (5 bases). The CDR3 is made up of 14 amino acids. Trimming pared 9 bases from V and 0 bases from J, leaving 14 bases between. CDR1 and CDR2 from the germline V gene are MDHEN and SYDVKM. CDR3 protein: CASFPGQLNTEAFF. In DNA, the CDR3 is TGTGCCAGTTTCCCTGGACAACTGAACACTGAAGCTTTCTTT.